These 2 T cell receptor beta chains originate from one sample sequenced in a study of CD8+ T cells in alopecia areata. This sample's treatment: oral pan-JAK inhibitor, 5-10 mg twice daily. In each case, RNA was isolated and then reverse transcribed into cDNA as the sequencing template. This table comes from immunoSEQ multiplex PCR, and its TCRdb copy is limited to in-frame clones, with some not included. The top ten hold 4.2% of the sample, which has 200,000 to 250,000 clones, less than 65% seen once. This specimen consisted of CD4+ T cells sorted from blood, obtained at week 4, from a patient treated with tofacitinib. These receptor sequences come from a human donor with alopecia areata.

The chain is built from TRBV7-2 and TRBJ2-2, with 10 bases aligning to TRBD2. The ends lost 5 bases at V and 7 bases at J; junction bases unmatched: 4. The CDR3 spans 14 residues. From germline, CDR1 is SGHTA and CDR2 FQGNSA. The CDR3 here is CASSPRTSGGELFF. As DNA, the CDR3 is TGTGCCAGCAGCCCCAGGACTAGCGGCGGGGAGCTGTTTTTT.

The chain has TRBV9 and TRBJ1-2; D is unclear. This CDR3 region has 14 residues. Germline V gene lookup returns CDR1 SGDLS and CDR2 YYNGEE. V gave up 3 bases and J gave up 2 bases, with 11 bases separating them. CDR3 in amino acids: CASSGGKGNYGYTF. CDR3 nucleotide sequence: TGTGCCAGCAGCGGAGGAAAAGGGAACTATGGCTACACCTTC.